This record looks at one T cell receptor beta chain sequence and its context. The antigen is undetermined. Measured with immunoSEQ multiplex PCR; TCRdb has only the in-frame clones, and not every one. The table lists just over 40,000 clones, 70% to 90% of them singletons. This CDR3 spans 16 amino acids. The germline gives CDR1 GTSNPN, CDR2 SVGIG (reference sequence). After removal of 2 bases from V and 8 bases from J, the junction contained 13 bases not matched to a gene. These data are taken from a study of lymphopenia after photon versus proton radiotherapy. Study-wide points: Relative stability marked proton patients; photon patients lost diversity and naive cells. Post-nadir diversity loss with photons came from oligoclonal expansion, particularly CD8+ Temra cells.

The sequence was collected from an older woman with pancreatic cancer. Some clones in this sample may be carry-over from other donors' samples. The source was peripheral blood, collected from a patient treated with proton-based radiotherapy. The V gene is TRBV30, the J gene TRBJ1-4, with 8 bases identical to TRBD1. CDR3 nucleotides: TGTGCCTGGAGTTTCATTGCAGGGGGCGCAGGGGAAAAACTGTTTTTT. Protein: CAWSFIAGGAGEKLFF.